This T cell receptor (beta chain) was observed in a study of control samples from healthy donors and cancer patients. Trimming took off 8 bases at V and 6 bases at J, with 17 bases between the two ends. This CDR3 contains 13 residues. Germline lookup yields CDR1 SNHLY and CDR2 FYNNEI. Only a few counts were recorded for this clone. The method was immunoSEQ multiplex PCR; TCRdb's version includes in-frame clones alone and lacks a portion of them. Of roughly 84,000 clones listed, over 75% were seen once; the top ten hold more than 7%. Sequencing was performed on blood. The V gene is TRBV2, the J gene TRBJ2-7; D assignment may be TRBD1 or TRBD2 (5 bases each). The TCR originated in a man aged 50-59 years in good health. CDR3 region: CASRPGPSLEQYF. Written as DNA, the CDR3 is TGTGCCAGCCGCCCGGGACCTTCCCTCGAGCAGTACTTC.